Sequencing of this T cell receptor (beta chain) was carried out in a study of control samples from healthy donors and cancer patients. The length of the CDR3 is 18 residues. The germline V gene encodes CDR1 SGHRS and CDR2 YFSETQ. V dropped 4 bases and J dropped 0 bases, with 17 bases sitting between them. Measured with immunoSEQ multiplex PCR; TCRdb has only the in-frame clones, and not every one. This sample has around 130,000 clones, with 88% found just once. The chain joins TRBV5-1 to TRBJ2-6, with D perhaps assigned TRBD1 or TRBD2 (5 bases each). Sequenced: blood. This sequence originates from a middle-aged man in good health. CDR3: CASSHTGTEASGANVLTF. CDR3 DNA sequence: TGCGCCAGCAGCCATACCGGGACGGAGGCCTCTGGGGCCAACGTCCTGACTTTC.